This TCR beta chain was observed in a study of cytomegalovirus exposure and HLA in healthy donors. Study-wide results and caveats: Segments of the TCR beta V type were, in most cases, productive about 87% or about 30% of the time in an earlier analysis.

In this sample, this clone turned up once. Its antigen is unknown. Primers for the PCR totalled 60 Vbeta and 13 Jbeta. Profiling relied on immunoSEQ multiplex PCR, and the TCRdb table lists in-frame clones only, not all of them. The data show roughly 120,000 clones, 70% to 85% seen once. V was shortened by 3 bases and J by 0 bases, with 8 bases between the two germline ends. The CDR3 covers 14 residues. The germline V gene encodes CDR1 GTSNPN and CDR2 SVGIG (reference sequence). Sequenced material: PBMCs. The origin of this receptor is a young man in good health and CMV-seropositive. V gene TRBV30 combines with J gene TRBJ1-4; D is unresolved. CDR3 DNA: TGTGCCTGGAGGGGAGGTACAACTAATGAAAAACTGTTTTTT. Amino acid sequence: CAWRGGTTNEKLFF.